This TCR beta chain emerged from a study of cytomegalovirus exposure and HLA in healthy donors. V shed 4 bases and J shed 6 bases, with 15 bases lying between them. Germline CDR1 SQVTM, CDR2 ANQGSEA. The CDR3 loop spans 13 amino acids. Study-wide results and caveats: The study labeled around 160 TCR beta chains cytomegalovirus-associated. CMV antigen specificity of a few CMV-associated chains was confirmed in vitro. TCR clusters originating in the first cohort tended to co-occur in the 120 validation repertoires, according to a later analysis.

The donors were part of the approximately 130-subject validation cohort, which stood apart from the roughly 670-subject first cohort. A word on this clone: Its antigen remains unidentified.

Using immunoSEQ multiplex PCR, the repertoire was profiled, and TCRdb retains in-frame clones only, with some absent. Altogether about 65,000 clones are present, about 91% being singletons, with the ten largest covering over 1%. This chain connects TRBV29-1 to TRBJ1-1; D perhaps matches TRBD1 (5 bases). The sample taken for sequencing was PBMCs. This TCR was sampled from a woman under 30 in good health and CMV-seronegative. The CDR3 DNA sequence: TGCAGCGTTGCGCGGGGGTTCAACCCTGAAGCTTTCTTT. This codes for CSVARGFNPEAFF.